This TCR beta chain was recovered during a study of blood T cell repertoires in COVID-19. Germline V CDR1 and CDR2: MDHEN, SYDVKM. Trimming removed 5 bases from V and 4 bases from J, with 11 bases in between. This CDR3 spans 13 amino acids. Using immunoSEQ multiplex PCR, the repertoire was profiled, and TCRdb retains in-frame clones only, with some absent. Here the sample spans about 200,000 clones, around 83% being singletons. The sequenced material came from PBMCs or T cells enriched from blood (not recorded which). This receptor was obtained from a middle-aged woman in a cohort exposed to, infected with or recovered from COVID-19 (not recorded which). The chain couples TRBV28 to TRBJ1-2, with D unresolved. The CDR3: CASSVNRAYGYTF. The CDR3 region has the DNA TGTGCCAGCAGTGTAAACAGAGCCTATGGCTACACCTTC.